This T cell receptor (beta chain) is drawn from a study of CD8+CD57+ T cells in acquired aplastic anemia. Study-wide results and caveats: The number of CD8+ CDR3 sequences shared by patients and controls was twenty-nine.

CDR3 and TCR beta VDJ profiling relied on a genomic DNA template. MiXCR, run by TCRdb on the reads, gives a single entry per CDR3 protein. The sample includes about 98,000 distinct CDR3 sequences, roughly two thirds of them seen just once. Patients who underwent sequencing had shown CD8+CD57+ cell expansion by flow cytometry. Sampling of blood occurred while the patients had still received no therapy. About this clonotype itself: Antigen: not known.

Trimming removed 5 bases from V and 3 bases from J; junction bases left unmatched: 8. From germline, CDR1 is LGHNA and CDR2 YNFKEQ. The CDR3 is made up of 15 amino acids. This clonotype was sampled from a human donor with aplastic anemia. The sequenced sample was sorted CD4+, CD8+, or CD8+CD57+ T cells (not recorded which) from PBMCs. The chain carries TRBV4-2 and TRBJ1-2, with 8 bases lining up with TRBD1. The CDR3 reads CASSWTGQGHYGYTF. The CDR3 DNA reads TGTGCCAGCAGCTGGACTGGACAGGGACACTATGGCTACACCTTC.